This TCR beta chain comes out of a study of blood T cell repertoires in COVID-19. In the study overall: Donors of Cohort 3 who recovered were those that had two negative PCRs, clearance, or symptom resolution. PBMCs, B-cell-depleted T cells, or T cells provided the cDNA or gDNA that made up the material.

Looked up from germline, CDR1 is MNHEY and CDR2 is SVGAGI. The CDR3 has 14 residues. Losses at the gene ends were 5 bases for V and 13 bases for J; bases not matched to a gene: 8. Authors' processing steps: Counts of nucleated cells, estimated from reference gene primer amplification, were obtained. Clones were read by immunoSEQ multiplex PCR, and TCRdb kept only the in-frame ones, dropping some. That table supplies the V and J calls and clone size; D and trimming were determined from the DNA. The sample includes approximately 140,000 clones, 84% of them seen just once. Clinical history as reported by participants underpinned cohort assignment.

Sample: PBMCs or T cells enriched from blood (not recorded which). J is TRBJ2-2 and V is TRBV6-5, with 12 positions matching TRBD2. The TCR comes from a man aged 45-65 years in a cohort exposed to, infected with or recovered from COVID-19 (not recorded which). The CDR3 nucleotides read TGTGCCAGCAGTCGGACTAGCGGGGCCGGGAGGCTGTTTTTT. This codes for CASSRTSGAGRLFF.